This T cell receptor (beta chain) comes out of a study of T cell changes during pregnancy in multiple sclerosis. V lost 8 bases and J lost 2; bases outside the gene matches: 5. Germline V gene data show CDR1 as WSHSY and CDR2 as SAAADI. CDR3 size: 13 residues. Profiling relied on immunoSEQ multiplex PCR, and the TCRdb table lists in-frame clones only, not all of them. Of under 95,000 clones listed, 90% to 95% were seen once; the top ten hold approximately 1.6%. The gene calls are TRBV10-2 and TRBJ2-5; 7 nucleotides line up with TRBD2. The receptor's source is a female donor in good health, enrolled as a control in a pregnancy study. The sequencing used peripheral blood, collected after pregnancy. CDR3 loop: CASRASGQETQYF. CDR3 DNA: TGCGCCAGCCGGGCTAGCGGACAAGAGACCCAGTACTTC.